This is a list of T cell receptor beta chains from one sample in a study of cytomegalovirus exposure and HLA in healthy donors. Some clones are missing from TCRdb's copy, which holds only in-frame ones; the method was immunoSEQ multiplex PCR. The sample has approximately 140,000 clones; nearly 85% are singletons. Material for sequencing was PBMCs. These receptors were collected from a boy between 10 and 17 years old in good health and CMV-seronegative. The conserved cysteine and the conserved F or W are not part of the CDR3 here. The order of the fields is V gene, J gene, CDR3 protein.

V: TRBV30
J: TRBJ1-5
CDR3: AWSVGTGSQPQH

V: TRBV4-1
J: TRBJ2-1
CDR3: ASSQLPGQFSYNEQF

V: TRBV27
J: TRBJ1-2
CDR3: ASRTWGRNYGYT

V: TRBV6-6
J: TRBJ1-3
CDR3: ASSYSSRGTGNTIY

V: TRBV27
J: TRBJ2-1
CDR3: ASSPVAGSSYNEQF

V: TRBV6-1
J: TRBJ1-2
CDR3: ASSEVGGTGYT

V: TRBV6-1
J: TRBJ2-5
CDR3: ASSGRGQETQY

V: TRBV4-1
J: TRBJ2-1
CDR3: ASSQEPPSGMSSYNEQF

V: TRBV27
J: TRBJ2-3
CDR3: ASSPGVPTDTQY

V: TRBV7-8
J: TRBJ2-7
CDR3: ASSSKRPAGSYEQY

V: TRBV6-1
J: TRBJ1-1
CDR3: ASSLTGKTEAF

V: TRBV30
J: TRBJ2-5
CDR3: AWSVVGGQETQY

V: TRBV28
J: TRBJ1-1
CDR3: ASTSRGGNTEAF

V: TRBV6-5
J: TRBJ2-7
CDR3: ASTRQGSSYEQY

V: TRBV20-1
J: TRBJ2-1
CDR3: SASYNEQF

V: TRBV5-1
J: TRBJ2-7
CDR3: ASRAGQGFNEQY

V: TRBV13
J: TRBJ2-5
CDR3: ASSSPGSEQETQY

V: TRBV29-1
J: TRBJ2-7
CDR3: SVEGVAGGPLGNEQY

V: TRBV15
J: TRBJ1-3
CDR3: ATSEAHFSGNTIY

V: TRBV30
J: TRBJ2-7
CDR3: AWSAMGAEEQY

V: TRBV19
J: TRBJ1-2
CDR3: ASTPLGQGGEGYT

V: TRBV11-2
J: TRBJ2-4
CDR3: ASSSPGTNIQY

V: TRBV6-5
J: TRBJ1-3
CDR3: ASSYSTSGNTIY